The 26 T cell receptor beta chains reported below all come from one sample, sequenced in a study of shared clonotypes between healthy human individuals. The repertoire was sequenced with immunoSEQ multiplex PCR; TCRdb's copy has only in-frame clones and lacks some. This sample has approximately 2.3 million clones, with approximately 95% found just once. The sequenced material came from naive CD4+ T cells from PBMCs. Subset denoted: CD45RA+ positively selected. Every receptor here comes from a man between 18 and 29 years old in good health. Some clones in this sample may be carry-over from other donors' samples.

The chain links TRBV7-9 to TRBJ2-7; the D is unclear. Germline CDR1 SEHNR, CDR2 FQNEAQ (reference sequence). CDR3 length equals 14 residues. V dropped 8 bases and J dropped 4 bases, with 18 bases sitting between them. In DNA, the CDR3 is TGTGCCAGCCTACCCTTGCCAGAACCTTACGAGCAGTACTTC. Translation gives CASLPLPEPYEQYF. The variable domain in full, completed from reference TRBV7-9 and TRBJ2-7, reads DTGVSQNPRHKITKRGQNVTFRCDPISEHNRLYWYRQTLGQGPEFLTYFQNEAQLEKSRLLSDRFSAERPKGSFSTLEIQRTEQGDSAMYLCASLPLPEPYEQYFGPGTRLTVT.

The genes are TRBV27 and TRBJ2-7; TRBD1 aligns across 7 bases. CDR3 length: 13 residues. V lost 4 bases to trimming and J lost 5 bases; unmatched junction nucleotides: 5. From germline, CDR1 is MNHEY and CDR2 SMNVEV (reference sequence). DNA of the CDR3: TGTGCCAGCAGTTCCTCCGACAGGGACGAGCAGTACTTC. Its translation: CASSSSDRDEQYF.

CDR3 region: CASSRQATGELFF. The CDR3 DNA reads as TGTGCCAGCAGTCGACAGGCCACCGGGGAGCTGTTTTTT. The chain has TRBV28 and TRBJ2-2, with D maybe TRBD1 (6 bases). The CDR3 length is 13 residues. V was trimmed by 5 bases and J by 4 bases, leaving 8 bases between them. The germline CDR1 and CDR2 sequences are MDHEN and SYDVKM.

The chain is built from TRBV18 and TRBJ2-2, with unresolved D. Germline lookup yields CDR1 KGHSH and CDR2 LQKENI. Trimming stripped 1 base from V and 0 bases from J, with 9 bases between. This CDR3 is built from 16 residues. In nucleotides, the CDR3 is TGTGCCAGCTCACCACGAGGTTCCTCGAACACCGGGGAGCTGTTTTTT. Translated, it gives CASSPRGSSNTGELFF.

The chain carries TRBV19 and TRBJ2-1, with D perhaps TRBD2 (5 bases). CDR1 and CDR2 from the germline V gene are LNHDA and SQIVND (reference sequence). Between the trimmed V and J ends, which lost 5 bases and 2 bases, there was a span of 16 bases. The CDR3 covers 16 residues. The CDR3 region has the DNA TGTGCCAGTAGTCTCTATCCAGCGGCACCCTACAATGAGCAGTTCTTC. Translating it yields CASSLYPAAPYNEQFF.

The rearrangement joins TRBV4-3 to TRBJ2-3; D unresolved. CDR3 size: 15 residues. Germline-derived CDR1 and CDR2 are LGHNA and YSLEER. V lost 4 bases to trimming and J lost 3 bases, with 14 bases between them. CDR3 coding DNA: TGCGCCAGCAGCCCGGGCCTCCCAAGGACAGATACGCAGTATTTT. It codes for CASSPGLPRTDTQYF.

The chain has TRBV6-1 and TRBJ2-5; maybe TRBD2 (6 bases). Judging by the DNA end, TRBJ2-7 fits better; the J call may be wrong. Germline loops: CDR1 MNHNS, CDR2 SASEGT. The CDR3 extends over 14 amino acids. CDR3 sequence: CASSEMRLAYEQYF. CDR3 in DNA: TGTGCCAGCAGTGAAATGAGACTAGCCTACGAGCAGTACTTC.

The chain couples TRBV28 to TRBJ1-2; D may be TRBD1 (5 bases). CDR1 MDHEN and CDR2 SYDVKM come from the germline V gene. Trimming took 6 bases from V and 3 from J, leaving 11 bases between them. CDR3 length: 13 amino acids. The DNA for the CDR3 is TGTGCCAGCAGGGGGGGACTCCACTATGGCTACACCTTC. This translates into CASRGGLHYGYTF.

The chain is built from TRBV4-2 and TRBJ2-1; D is perhaps TRBD2 (6 bases). The CDR3 runs 16 residues. The germline CDR1 and CDR2 sequences are LGHNA and YNFKEQ. With 0 bases removed from V and 5 bases from J, the gap between germline ends came to 14 bases. The CDR3 loop reads CASSQDWSGGDNEQFF. CDR3 nucleotide sequence: TGTGCCAGCAGCCAAGATTGGTCTGGAGGGGACAATGAGCAGTTCTTC.

The rearrangement links TRBV4-2 to TRBJ2-1, with 14 bases fitting TRBD2. The CDR3 spans 14 residues. Germline trimming cut 9 bases from V and 14 bases from J; bases unmatched to any gene: 12. Per the germline V gene, CDR1 is LGHNA and CDR2 is YNFKEQ. CDR3 nucleotides: TGTGCCAGTTCCCGCGGGACTAGCGGGAGTCGTAAGTTCTTC. Residues: CASSRGTSGSRKFF.

Comment on this clone: The sample contains more than one DNA sequence encoding this CDR3. This chain joins TRBV27 and TRBJ2-7, with 7 bases matching TRBD1. The CDR3 contains 14 residues. V gave up 2 bases and J gave up 2 bases; unmatched junction bases: 3. Germline CDR1 reads MNHEY; CDR2 reads SMNVEV (reference sequence). CDR3 protein: CASSLRQGPYEQYF. CDR3 DNA sequence: TGTGCCAGCAGTTTAAGACAGGGACCCTACGAGCAGTACTTC.

V usage is TRBV6-6 and J usage is TRBJ2-7; 10 bases map to TRBD2. Germline lookup yields CDR1 MNHNY and CDR2 SVGAGI (reference sequence). V lost 11 bases to trimming and J lost 7 bases; unmatched junction nucleotides: 14. The CDR3 totals 14 residues. The CDR3 DNA follows: TGTGCCTGCAACCTAGCGGGAGAAGAATGGGAGCAGTACTTC. It encodes CACNLAGEEWEQYF.

Comments on this clone: The same CDR3 can be traced to other DNA sequences in this sample. The chain has TRBV29-1 and TRBJ1-2, with a weak D call TRBD1 (5 bases). The CDR3 extends over 11 amino acids. Between the trimmed V and J ends, which lost 6 bases and 3 bases, there was a span of 8 bases. CDR1 is SQVTM and CDR2 is ANQGSEA in the germline V gene. DNA for the CDR3: TGCAGCGTCGGACAAGACTATGGCTACACCTTC. This gives the protein CSVGQDYGYTF.

The rearrangement joins TRBV4-2 to TRBJ2-5, with D tentatively TRBD1 (5 bases). With the DNA end fitting TRBJ2-7 better, the J assignment may be wrong. This CDR3 has 13 amino acids. From germline, CDR1 is LGHNA and CDR2 YNFKEQ. The DNA for the CDR3 is TGTGCCAGCAGCCCGCAGGGCTTAAACGAGCAGTACTTC. Protein product: CASSPQGLNEQYF.

This clone was observed a single time. The chain recombines TRBV27 with TRBJ2-1; 9 positions match TRBD2. V lost 5 bases to trimming and J lost 5 bases; unmatched junction nucleotides: 4. CDR3 size: 14 residues. Germline loops: CDR1 MNHEY, CDR2 SMNVEV (reference sequence). CDR3 protein: CASSVSGSHNEQFF. The CDR3 coding sequence is TGTGCCAGCAGTGTTAGCGGGAGTCACAATGAGCAGTTCTTC.

The table lists this clone with a count of one. J is TRBJ2-3 and V is TRBV4-2; D is unresolved. The ends were cut back, 3 bases at V and 2 bases at J, with 18 bases in the middle. This CDR3 comprises 17 residues. Germline values: CDR1 LGHNA, CDR2 YNFKEQ. Here the CDR3 DNA reads TGTGCCAGCAGCCAGGACCTCCGGGCAGCAGTCACAGATACGCAGTATTTT. It yields the protein CASSQDLRAAVTDTQYF.

The genes are TRBV6-5 and TRBJ1-2, with TRBD1 as a possible D gene (6 bases). Trimming pared 6 bases from V and 4 bases from J, leaving 18 bases between. Germline V gene sequence: CDR1 MNHEY, CDR2 SVGAGI. The CDR3 spans 15 residues. The CDR3 reads CASSRRGIRSYGYTF. CDR3 DNA: TGTGCCAGCAGCCGCAGGGGAATCCGGTCCTATGGCTACACCTTC.

The chain recombines TRBV6-4 with TRBJ1-1, with D unclear. Germline V lookup: CDR1 MRHNA, CDR2 SNTAGT. V was cut by 5 bases and J by 6 bases, with 13 bases left in between. CDR3 length: 13 residues. CDR3 protein: CASSNEGGAEAFF. CDR3 DNA: TGTGCCAGCAGTAATGAGGGAGGTGCTGAAGCTTTCTTT.

V usage is TRBV7-8 and J usage is TRBJ2-3; the D is unclear. V dropped 7 bases and J dropped 4 bases, with 12 bases sitting between them. Germline-derived CDR1 and CDR2 are SGHVS and FQNEAQ. The CDR3 is 13 residues long. The CDR3 region is CASKTEWADTQYF. CDR3 DNA: TGTGCCAGCAAAACCGAGTGGGCAGATACGCAGTATTTT.

V gene TRBV5-4 combines with J gene TRBJ2-5, with D tentatively TRBD2 (6 bases). Looked up from germline, CDR1 is SGHNT and CDR2 is YYREEE (reference sequence). This CDR3 comprises 15 residues. Trimming left V 4 bases short and J 4 bases short, with 17 bases between. CDR3 residues: CASSQIRERGETQYF. The CDR3 coding sequence is TGTGCCAGCAGCCAGATCCGGGAGAGAGGAGAGACCCAGTACTTC.

This clone appeared a few times. The V gene is TRBV6-1, the J gene TRBJ1-5, with unresolved D. Trimming pared 2 bases from V and 4 bases from J, leaving 3 bases between. This CDR3 has 12 amino acids. Germline assignment: CDR1 MNHNS and CDR2 SASEGT. The CDR3 DNA follows: TGTGCCAGCAGTGAACCGAATCAGCCCCAGCATTTT. It codes for CASSEPNQPQHF.

The chain uses TRBV5-1 and TRBJ2-3; TRBD1 agrees at 10 bases. Germline lookup yields CDR1 SGHRS and CDR2 YFSETQ. V was clipped by 4 bases and J by 2 bases; unmatched bases: 4. The CDR3 totals 15 residues. The CDR3 here is CASSQGQGLTDTQYF. The CDR3 nucleotides read TGCGCCAGCAGCCAGGGACAGGGGCTCACAGATACGCAGTATTTT. The full variable domain, rest sourced from reference TRBV5-1 and TRBJ2-3, is KAGVTQTPRYLIKTRGQQVTLSCSPISGHRSVSWYQQTPGQGLQFLFEYFSETQRNKGNFPGRFSGRQFSNSRSEMNVSTLELGDSALYLCASSQGQGLTDTQYFGPGTRLTVL.

This chain joins TRBV18 and TRBJ2-1; D remains ambiguous. Trimming shortened V by 3 bases and J by 6 bases, and 12 bases separated the two germline ends. Germline V gene lookup returns CDR1 KGHSH and CDR2 LQKENI. This CDR3 is built from 14 residues. As DNA, the CDR3 is TGTGCCAGCTCACCCAGCCAGGTCTTCAATGAGCAGTTCTTC. The encoded protein is CASSPSQVFNEQFF.

The V gene is TRBV28, the J gene TRBJ2-3; 7 bases map to TRBD2. Looked up from germline, CDR1 is MDHEN and CDR2 is SYDVKM. V gave up 5 bases and J gave up 4 bases; unmatched junction bases: 3. The CDR3 covers 13 residues. The CDR3 spells CASSETSPDTQYF. The CDR3 DNA reads TGTGCCAGCAGTGAGACTAGCCCAGATACGCAGTATTTT. Full variable domain (rest looked up from reference TRBV28 and TRBJ2-3): DVKVTQSSRYLVKRTGEKVFLECVQDMDHENMFWYRQDPGLGLRLIYFSYDVKMKEKGDIPEGYSVSREKKERFSLILESASTNQTSMYLCASSETSPDTQYFGPGTRLTVL.

The chain carries TRBV4-1 and TRBJ1-1; D gene unclear. This CDR3 region has 15 residues. V shed 5 bases and J shed 5 bases, with 18 bases lying between them. Germline CDR1 reads MGHRA; CDR2 reads YSYEKL. CDR3 nucleotide sequence: TGCGCCAGCAGCGAAGGGTCCGGGGAGGATACTGAAGCTTTCTTT. It is translated as CASSEGSGEDTEAFF.

This clone came up once. The V and J genes are TRBV19 and TRBJ2-7; D might be TRBD1 (6 bases). This CDR3 is built from 14 residues. V was pared by 6 bases and J by 6 bases, with 18 bases between. Germline-derived CDR1 and CDR2 are LNHDA and SQIVND (reference sequence). DNA for the CDR3: TGTGCCAGTAGCCAACAAGACAGGTCGGGCGAGCAGTACTTC. Translating it yields CASSQQDRSGEQYF.